What follows are 27 T cell receptor beta chains derived from one specimen sequenced in a study of T-cell reconstitution after alpha-beta-depleted transplantation in children. Study observations and caveats: The study reportedly traced alpha-beta T cells about two months after transplant to several hundred expanded graft clones.

The TCRbeta library was prepared with unique molecular identifiers. TCRdb analysed the PCR reads with MiXCR anew, one entry per CDR3 protein. The sample lists fewer than 40,000 distinct CDR3 sequences, over 6.5% occurring once. For these receptors, no antigen is known. The sample here was peripheral blood, taken 60 days after TCRalphabeta/CD19-depleted stem cell transplant. The origin of the receptors is a child less than two years old who had a stem cell transplant for acute myeloid leukemia, so the T cells may come from the graft donor.

The V and J genes are TRBV27 and TRBJ2-7; perhaps TRBD2 as D (6 bases). Trimming cost V 5 bases and J 5 bases, with 16 bases left between them. Looked up from germline, CDR1 is MNHEY and CDR2 is SMNVEV (reference sequence). The CDR3 sequence is 14 residues long. The CDR3 bases are TGTGCCAGCAGTGAAATCGCGGGATTAGACGAGCAGTACTTC. Encoded protein: CASSEIAGLDEQYF.

This clonotype came up many times. The chain employs TRBV6-5 and TRBJ2-2; 8 bases map to TRBD2. The CDR3 consists of 16 residues. Germline CDR1 is MNHEY and CDR2 is SVGAGI. V trimming: 4 bases; J trimming: 7 bases; junction bases outside the gene matches: 11. Here the CDR3 DNA reads TGTGCCAGCAGTTCCGGGGTAGCGGGAATCAACGGGGAGCTGTTTTTT. Translating gives CASSSGVAGINGELFF.

In its sample, this clonotype was seen many times. The gene calls are TRBV7-9 and TRBJ2-5; D is ambiguous. CDR1 and CDR2 (germline): SEHNR, FQNEAQ (reference sequence). V lost 5 bases to trimming and J lost 10 bases, with 11 bases between them. CDR3 length: 11 residues. The CDR3 DNA sequence: TGTGCCAGCAGCGGTATCTGGGGCCAGTACTTC. It yields the protein CASSGIWGQYF.

There are many counts of this clonotype. The rearrangement uses TRBV9 and TRBJ2-1, with D possibly matching TRBD1 (5 bases). The CDR3 covers 15 residues. V was clipped by 3 bases and J by 0 bases, with 10 bases between them. Germline-derived CDR1 and CDR2 are SGDLS and YYNGEE. The CDR3 sequence is CASSGQGSSYNEQFF. CDR3 coding DNA: TGTGCCAGCAGCGGTCAGGGAAGCTCCTACAATGAGCAGTTCTTC.

In this sample, this clonotype turned up many times. Here the CDR3 DNA reads TGTGCCAGCAGTTGGGAGGTCTACAATGAGCAGTTCTTC. Translating gives CASSWEVYNEQFF. This chain connects TRBV6-6 to TRBJ2-1; TRBD2 might be the D (6 bases). Trimming took off 4 bases at V and 3 bases at J, with 7 bases between the two ends. Per germline, CDR1 MNHNY and CDR2 SVGAGI (reference sequence). This CDR3 is built from 13 residues.

This clonotype was seen repeatedly, ten times or more. The V call is TRBV5-4, the J call TRBJ2-1; 10 bases line up with TRBD2. Germline CDR1 reads SGHNT; CDR2 reads YYREEE (reference sequence). This CDR3 comprises 15 residues. V gave up 0 bases and J gave up 6 bases; unmatched junction bases: 3. CDR3 in DNA: TGTGCCAGCAGCTTGGGGCTAGCGGGGGTCAATGAGCAGTTCTTC. Amino acids: CASSLGLAGVNEQFF.

The table lists this clonotype with many counts. V gene TRBV5-1 combines with J gene TRBJ2-7; no clear D gene. The CDR3 consists of 12 residues. Germline-derived CDR1 and CDR2 are SGHRS and YFSETQ. V was pared by 4 bases and J by 6 bases, with 11 bases between. The CDR3 protein is CASSPGHLEQYF. The DNA of the CDR3 is TGCGCCAGCAGCCCAGGCCACCTCGAGCAGTACTTC. The full variable domain, in which reference TRBV5-1 and TRBJ2-7 provide the parts outside the CDR3, is KAGVTQTPRYLIKTRGQQVTLSCSPISGHRSVSWYQQTPGQGLQFLFEYFSETQRNKGNFPGRFSGRQFSNSRSEMNVSTLELGDSALYLCASSPGHLEQYFGPGTRLTVT.

This clonotype came up many times. This rearrangement joins TRBV5-6 to TRBJ1-2, with D uncertain. The germline V gene encodes CDR1 SGHDT and CDR2 YYEEEE. Trimming pared 0 bases from V and 12 bases from J, leaving 12 bases between. CDR3 length: 12 residues. The DNA for the CDR3 is TGTGCCAGCAGCTTGGAGCATACTGGAGACACCTTC. It translates to CASSLEHTGDTF.

This clonotype was seen at least ten times. The rearrangement links TRBV7-9 to TRBJ2-7; 8 positions match TRBD1. Unmatched junction bases numbered 15, after V lost 5 bases and J lost 9 bases. There are 15 residues in the CDR3. The germline gives CDR1 SEHNR, CDR2 FQNEAQ (reference sequence). The CDR3 is CASSAEDRVDLGQYF. Written as DNA, the CDR3 is TGTGCCAGCAGCGCCGAGGACAGGGTCGATCTGGGGCAGTACTTC. Full variable domain (outside the CDR3, taken from reference TRBV7-9 and TRBJ2-7): DTGVSQNPRHKITKRGQNVTFRCDPISEHNRLYWYRQTLGQGPEFLTYFQNEAQLEKSRLLSDRFSAERPKGSFSTLEIQRTEQGDSAMYLCASSAEDRVDLGQYFGPGTRLTVT.

This clonotype has ten or more counts. At one of its ends the junction is not consistent with the germline gene, which may arise from a read error. V gene TRBV10-3 combines with J gene TRBJ2-5; TRBD1 is a possible D gene (6 bases). This CDR3 has 13 amino acids. Looked up from germline, CDR1 is ENHRY and CDR2 is SYGVKD. The CDR3 DNA is TGTGCCGTCAGCAGGGGAGAGGGCGAGACCCAGTACTTC. Protein product: CAVSRGEGETQYF.

This clonotype was observed a handful of times. This chain uses TRBV28 with TRBJ2-7, with 8 positions matching TRBD2. Germline-derived CDR1 and CDR2 are MDHEN and SYDVKM. The CDR3 consists of 21 residues. After removal of 2 bases from V and 2 bases from J, the junction contained 23 bases not matched to a gene. The CDR3 sequence: CASSLGLWTRGREGLAYEQYF. The CDR3 nucleotides are TGTGCCAGCAGTTTAGGGTTGTGGACCAGGGGACGGGAGGGCCTCGCCTACGAGCAGTACTTC. Full variable domain (outside the CDR3, taken from reference TRBV28 and TRBJ2-7): DVKVTQSSRYLVKRTGEKVFLECVQDMDHENMFWYRQDPGLGLRLIYFSYDVKMKEKGDIPEGYSVSREKKERFSLILESASTNQTSMYLCASSLGLWTRGREGLAYEQYFGPGTRLTVT.

Turning to this clonotype: The germline gene is not matched at one end of the junction; a read error may be the cause. This chain links TRBV20-1 with TRBJ2-6; D might be TRBD2 (7 bases). The germline gives CDR1 DFQATT, CDR2 SNEGSKA (reference sequence). CDR3 length: 18 amino acids. CDR3 sequence reads: CCARVVGGDTSGANVLTF. Here the CDR3 DNA reads TGCTGTGCTAGAGTCGTAGGGGGGGACACCTCTGGGGCCAACGTCCTGACTTTC.

This clonotype was counted ten times or more. The chain uses TRBV4-3 and TRBJ2-6; D is ambiguous. Trimming pared 1 base from V and 2 bases from J, leaving 12 bases between. The germline CDR1 and CDR2 sequences are LGHNA and YSLEER. CDR3 length: 17 residues. CDR3 protein: CASSQAPFFAGANVLTF. The CDR3 coding sequence is TGCGCCAGCAGCCAAGCCCCCTTCTTCGCTGGGGCCAACGTCCTGACTTTC.

This clonotype has a count of ten or more. The rearrangement links TRBV7-9 to TRBJ2-5, with 12 bases matching TRBD1. The CDR3 totals 14 residues. The V gene end was trimmed by 10 bases and the J gene end by 1 base; junction bases not matched to a gene: 4. Germline CDR1 reads SEHNR; CDR2 reads FQNEAQ (reference sequence). CDR3 DNA sequence: TGTGCCATAGGGACAGGGGGCTTCCAAGAGACCCAGTACTTC. The encoded protein is CAIGTGGFQETQYF.

Many counts were recorded for this clonotype. The V and J genes are TRBV7-3 and TRBJ2-7; 7 bases are a match to TRBD1. This CDR3 comprises 13 residues. V lost 2 bases, J lost 5 bases, and 3 bases stayed unmatched. The germline gives CDR1 SGHTA, CDR2 FQGTGA. CDR3 region: CASSLDRDNEQYF. The CDR3 DNA reads TGTGCCAGCAGCTTAGACAGGGACAACGAGCAGTACTTC.

This clonotype is deemed medium-sized. The chain employs TRBV7-2 and TRBJ2-1, with TRBD1 identical over 7 bases. Trimming at V came to 5 bases and at J to 8 bases, leaving 9 bases not matched to a gene. Germline CDR1 reads SGHTA; CDR2 reads FQGNSA. The CDR3 loop spans 14 amino acids. CDR3 residues: CASSDRTGGDEQFF. CDR3 DNA sequence: TGTGCCAGCAGCGACCGGACAGGTGGGGATGAGCAGTTCTTC.

This clonotype was found many times. Here the CDR3 DNA reads TGTGCCAGCAGTAGCCGACTCGACTACGAGCAGTACTTC. Amino acids: CASSSRLDYEQYF. This chain joins TRBV28 and TRBJ2-7; D gene unclear. Germline CDR1 and CDR2: MDHEN and SYDVKM. Between the trimmed V and J ends, which lost 5 bases and 3 bases, there was a span of 11 bases. The CDR3 length is 13 residues.

A few counts support this clonotype. CDR3 amino acids: CASSLGPATQFF. CDR3 in DNA: TGTGCCAGCAGCTTGGGACCGGCCACGCAGTTCTTC. The chain carries TRBV5-6 and TRBJ2-1, with unresolved D. The CDR3 consists of 12 residues. Trimming took off 0 bases at V and 12 bases at J, with 10 bases between the two ends. Germline loops: CDR1 SGHDT, CDR2 YYEEEE. Together with reference TRBV5-6 and TRBJ2-1, the CDR3 gives the full variable domain: DAGVTQSPTHLIKTRGQQVTLRCSPKSGHDTVSWYQQALGQGPQFIFQYYEEEERQRGNFPDRFSGHQFPNYSSELNVNALLLGDSALYLCASSLGPATQFFGPGTRLTVL.

This clonotype came up many times. The chain recombines TRBV11-2 with TRBJ1-1; no clear D gene. Per germline, CDR1 SGHAT and CDR2 FQNNGV. The CDR3 is made up of 11 amino acids. V lost 10 bases and J lost 5, with 11 bases in between. CDR3 residues: CAIPLGTEAFF. CDR3 bases: TGTGCCATCCCCCTAGGGACTGAAGCTTTCTTT. Full variable domain (rest looked up from reference TRBV11-2 and TRBJ1-1): EAGVAQSPRYKIIEKRQSVAFWCNPISGHATLYWYQQILGQGPKLLIQFQNNGVVDDSQLPKDRFSAERLKGVDSTLKIQPAKLEDSAVYLCAIPLGTEAFFGQGTRLTVV.

Many counts were recorded for this clonotype. The rearrangement uses TRBV29-1 and TRBJ1-1; 7 nucleotides match TRBD1. The ends lost 7 bases at V and 7 bases at J; junction bases unmatched: 15. The V gene's germline CDR1 is SQVTM and CDR2 ANQGSEA. The CDR3 spans 14 residues. The DNA of the CDR3 is TGCAGCGGTGGTCGGGGGACAGTTTCCCTTGAAGCTTTCTTT. Amino acids: CSGGRGTVSLEAFF.

This clonotype was observed many times. The rearrangement uses TRBV13 and TRBJ2-5, with 9 bases identical to TRBD2. Unmatched junction bases numbered 7, after V lost 0 bases and J lost 2 bases. The CDR3 runs 17 residues. Germline CDR1 and CDR2: PRHDT and FYEKMQ (reference sequence). The DNA of the CDR3 is TGTGCCAGCAGCTTAGGCCCAGCGGGAGGAGTACAAGAGACCCAGTACTTC. Translated: CASSLGPAGGVQETQYF. The full variable domain, completed using reference TRBV13 and TRBJ2-5, is AAGVIQSPRHLIKEKRETATLKCYPIPRHDTVYWYQQGPGQDPQFLISFYEKMQSDKGSIPDRFSAQQFSDYHSELNMSSLELGDSALYFCASSLGPAGGVQETQYFGPGTRLLVL.

Ten or more counts support this clonotype. The chain uses TRBV10-1 and TRBJ2-5; D is uncertain. Germline V gene sequence: CDR1 WNHNN, CDR2 SYGVQD (reference sequence). V was trimmed by 2 bases and J by 2 bases, leaving 15 bases between them. CDR3 size: 16 residues. The CDR3 DNA reads TGCGCCAGCAGTGAGCCCTCCTCTAGATCTCAAGAGACCCAGTACTTC. Protein: CASSEPSSRSQETQYF.

In its sample, this clonotype was seen many times. This chain uses TRBV12-3 or TRBV12-4 with TRBJ2-1; TRBD2 aligns across 16 bases. The V and J ends lost 6 bases and 7 bases, in that order; junction bases with no gene match: 3. The CDR3 totals 15 residues. CDR3 bases: TGTGCCAGCAGGGGACTAGCGGGAGGGATGAATGAGCAGTTCTTC. Translating it yields CASRGLAGGMNEQFF.

This clonotype came up a few times. The chain employs TRBV30 and TRBJ2-6; no definite D call. V lost 2 bases and J lost 4, with 9 bases in between. Per germline, CDR1 GTSNPN and CDR2 SVGIG (reference sequence). The length of the CDR3 is 14 residues. Here the CDR3 DNA reads TGTGCCTGGAGTAGTGGGTCCGGGGCCAACGTCCTGACTTTC. This codes for CAWSSGSGANVLTF.

This clonotype has at least ten counts. The rearrangement links TRBV6-5 to TRBJ2-7; TRBD1 matches at 10 bases. Germline CDR1 and CDR2: MNHEY and SVGAGI. The J segment lost 6 bases and the V segment lost 2 bases, leaving 4 bases of the junction unmatched. The CDR3 extends over 14 amino acids. Here the CDR3 DNA reads TGTGCCAGCAGTTACGAGGGACAGGGGCCCGAGCAGTACTTC. It specifies CASSYEGQGPEQYF.

This clonotype was counted ten times or more. V gene TRBV3-1 combines with J gene TRBJ2-1, with TRBD2 matching over 8 bases. The CDR3 runs to 13 residues. Germline lookup yields CDR1 LGHDT and CDR2 YNNKEL (reference sequence). V dropped 7 bases and J dropped 7; count of bases not matched to a gene: 6. In nucleotides, the CDR3 is TGTGCCAGCAAAGAGGTAGCGGGAAATGAGCAGTTCTTC. As protein: CASKEVAGNEQFF.

This clonotype was recorded at least ten times. The chain employs TRBV7-9 and TRBJ2-7, with 8 nucleotides matching TRBD2. The CDR3 consists of 15 residues. J gave up 0 bases and V 5 bases, and 6 bases lay outside the gene matches. CDR1 and CDR2 (germline): SEHNR, FQNEAQ (reference sequence). DNA of the CDR3: TGTGCCAGCAGCCGGGGGGGGTTGAGCTCCTACGAGCAGTACTTC. As protein: CASSRGGLSSYEQYF.